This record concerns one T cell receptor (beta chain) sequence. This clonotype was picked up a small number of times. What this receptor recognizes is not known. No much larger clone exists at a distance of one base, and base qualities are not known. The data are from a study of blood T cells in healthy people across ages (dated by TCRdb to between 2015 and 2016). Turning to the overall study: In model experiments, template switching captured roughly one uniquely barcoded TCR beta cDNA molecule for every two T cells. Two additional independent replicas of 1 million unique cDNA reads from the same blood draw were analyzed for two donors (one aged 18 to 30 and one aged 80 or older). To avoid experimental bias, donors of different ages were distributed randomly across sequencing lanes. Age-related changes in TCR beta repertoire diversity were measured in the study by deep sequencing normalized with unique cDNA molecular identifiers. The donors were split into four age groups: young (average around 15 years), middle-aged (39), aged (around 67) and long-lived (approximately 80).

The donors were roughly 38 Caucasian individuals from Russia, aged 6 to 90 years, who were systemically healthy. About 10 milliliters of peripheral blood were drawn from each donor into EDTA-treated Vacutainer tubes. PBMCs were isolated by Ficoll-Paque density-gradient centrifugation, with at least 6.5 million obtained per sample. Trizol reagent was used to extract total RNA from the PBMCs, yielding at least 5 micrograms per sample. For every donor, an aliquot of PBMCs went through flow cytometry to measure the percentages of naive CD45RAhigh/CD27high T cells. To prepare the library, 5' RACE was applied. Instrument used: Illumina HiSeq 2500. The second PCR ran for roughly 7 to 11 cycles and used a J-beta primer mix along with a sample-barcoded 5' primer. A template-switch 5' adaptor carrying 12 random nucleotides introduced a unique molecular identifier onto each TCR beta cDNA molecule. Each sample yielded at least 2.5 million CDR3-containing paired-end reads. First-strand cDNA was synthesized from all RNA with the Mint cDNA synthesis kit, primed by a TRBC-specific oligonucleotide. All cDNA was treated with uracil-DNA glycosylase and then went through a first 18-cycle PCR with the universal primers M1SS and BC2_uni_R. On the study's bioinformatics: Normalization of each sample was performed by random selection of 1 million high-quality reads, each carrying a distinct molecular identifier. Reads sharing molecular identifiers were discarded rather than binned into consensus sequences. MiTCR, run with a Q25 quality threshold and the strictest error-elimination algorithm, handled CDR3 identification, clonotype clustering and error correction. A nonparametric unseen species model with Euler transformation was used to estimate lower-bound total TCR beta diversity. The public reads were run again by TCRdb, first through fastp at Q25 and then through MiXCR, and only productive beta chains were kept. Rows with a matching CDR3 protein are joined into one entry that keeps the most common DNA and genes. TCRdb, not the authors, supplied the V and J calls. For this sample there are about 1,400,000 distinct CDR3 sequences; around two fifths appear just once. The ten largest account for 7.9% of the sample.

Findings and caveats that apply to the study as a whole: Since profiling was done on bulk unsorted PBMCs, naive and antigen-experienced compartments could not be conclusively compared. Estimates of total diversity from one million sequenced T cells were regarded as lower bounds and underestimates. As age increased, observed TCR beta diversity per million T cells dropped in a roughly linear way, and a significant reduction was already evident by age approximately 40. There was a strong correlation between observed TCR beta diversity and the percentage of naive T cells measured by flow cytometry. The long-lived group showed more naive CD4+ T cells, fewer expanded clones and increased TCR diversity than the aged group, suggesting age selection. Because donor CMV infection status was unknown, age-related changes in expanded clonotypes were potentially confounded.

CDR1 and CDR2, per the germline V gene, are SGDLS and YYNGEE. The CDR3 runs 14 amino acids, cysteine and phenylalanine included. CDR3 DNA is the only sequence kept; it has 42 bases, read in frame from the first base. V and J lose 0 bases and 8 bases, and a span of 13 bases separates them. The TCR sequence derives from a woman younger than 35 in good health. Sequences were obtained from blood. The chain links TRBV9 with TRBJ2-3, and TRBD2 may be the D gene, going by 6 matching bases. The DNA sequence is TGTGCCAGCAGCGTAGTGGGCCGGGACTCTACGCAGTATTTT. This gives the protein CASSVVGRDSTQYF.